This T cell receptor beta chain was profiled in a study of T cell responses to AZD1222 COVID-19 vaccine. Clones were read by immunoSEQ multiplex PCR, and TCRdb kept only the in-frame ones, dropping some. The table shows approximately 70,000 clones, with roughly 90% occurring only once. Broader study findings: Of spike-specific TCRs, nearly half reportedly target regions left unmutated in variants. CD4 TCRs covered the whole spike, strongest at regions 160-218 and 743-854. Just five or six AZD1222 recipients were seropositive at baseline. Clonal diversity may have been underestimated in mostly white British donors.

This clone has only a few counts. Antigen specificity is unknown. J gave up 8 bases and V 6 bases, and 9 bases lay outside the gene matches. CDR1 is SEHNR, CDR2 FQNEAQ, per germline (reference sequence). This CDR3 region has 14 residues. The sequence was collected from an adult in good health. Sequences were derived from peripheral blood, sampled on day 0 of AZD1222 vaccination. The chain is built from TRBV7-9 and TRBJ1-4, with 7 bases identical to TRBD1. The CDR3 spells CASRLQGVGEKLFF. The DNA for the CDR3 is TGTGCCAGCAGGCTGCAGGGGGTCGGAGAAAAACTGTTTTTT.